A single sample is the source of the 2 T cell receptor beta chains below, sequenced in a study of early T cells in non-severe SARS-CoV-2 infection. One entry per CDR3 protein results from TCRdb running MiXCR on the 5' RACE reads. This table holds approximately 84,000 distinct CDR3 sequences, around 13% found once. The sequencing input was whole blood. These receptor sequences come from an adult who was a healthcare worker with PCR-confirmed SARS-CoV-2 infection or an uninfected control (not recorded which).

The rearrangement joins TRBV6-6 to TRBJ1-5, with D unclear. The CDR3 sequence is 14 residues long. Germline values: CDR1 MNHNY, CDR2 SVGAGI (reference sequence). The V end was cut by 3 bases, the J end by 1 base, with 7 bases between. The CDR3 region is CASSYVASNQPQHF. The CDR3 DNA sequence: TGTGCCAGCAGTTATGTCGCGAGCAATCAGCCCCAGCATTTT.

This chain connects TRBV5-4 to TRBJ2-7; D is unclear. The CDR3 contains 14 residues. The germline V gene has CDR1 SGHNT and CDR2 YYREEE (reference sequence). Trimming stripped 2 bases from V and 0 bases from J, with 9 bases between. This CDR3 is CASSFGRGSYEQYF. The DNA of the CDR3 is TGTGCCAGCAGCTTTGGAAGAGGCTCCTACGAGCAGTACTTC.